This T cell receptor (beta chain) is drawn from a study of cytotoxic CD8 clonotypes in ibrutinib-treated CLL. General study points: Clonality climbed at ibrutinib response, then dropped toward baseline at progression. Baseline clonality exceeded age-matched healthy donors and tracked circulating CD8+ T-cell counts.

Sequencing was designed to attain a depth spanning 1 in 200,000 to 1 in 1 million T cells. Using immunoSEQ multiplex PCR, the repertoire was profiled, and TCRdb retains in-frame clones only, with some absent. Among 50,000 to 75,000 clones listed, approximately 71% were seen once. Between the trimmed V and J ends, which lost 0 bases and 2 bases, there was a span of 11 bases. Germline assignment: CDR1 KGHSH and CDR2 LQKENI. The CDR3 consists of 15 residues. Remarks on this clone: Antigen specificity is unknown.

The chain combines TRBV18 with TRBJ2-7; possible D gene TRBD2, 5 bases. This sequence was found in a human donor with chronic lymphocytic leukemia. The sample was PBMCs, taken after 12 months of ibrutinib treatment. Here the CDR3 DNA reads TGTGCCAGCTCACCACCCGGAGGACCCCCCTACGAGCAGTACTTC. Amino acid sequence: CASSPPGGPPYEQYF.